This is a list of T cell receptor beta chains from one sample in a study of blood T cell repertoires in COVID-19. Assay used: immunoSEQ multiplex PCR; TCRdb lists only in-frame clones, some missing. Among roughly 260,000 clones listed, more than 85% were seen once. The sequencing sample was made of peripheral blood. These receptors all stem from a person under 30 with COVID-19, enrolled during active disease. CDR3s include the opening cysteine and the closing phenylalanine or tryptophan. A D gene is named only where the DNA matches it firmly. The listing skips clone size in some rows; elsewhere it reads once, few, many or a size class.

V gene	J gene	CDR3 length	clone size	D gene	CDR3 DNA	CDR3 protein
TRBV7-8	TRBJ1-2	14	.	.	TGTGCCAGCAGCTTAGCGCTTCAGGGGAATGGCTACACCTTC	CASSLALQGNGYTF
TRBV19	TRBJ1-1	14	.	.	TGTGCCAGTAGTCTACCCTCCTCGAACACTGAAGCTTTCTTT	CASSLPSSNTEAFF
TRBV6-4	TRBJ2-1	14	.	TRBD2	TGTGCCAGCATGCCGCGGGAGGGATACAATGAGCAGTTCTTC	CASMPREGYNEQFF
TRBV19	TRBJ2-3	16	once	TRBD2	TGTGCCAGTAGTTGGACTAGCGGGAGGGGCACAGATACGCAGTATTTT	CASSWTSGRGTDTQYF
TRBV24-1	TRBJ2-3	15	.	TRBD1	TGTGCCACCAGTGACCCCCTGACAGGGTCCGATACGCAGTATTTT	CATSDPLTGSDTQYF
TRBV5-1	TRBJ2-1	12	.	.	TGCGCCAGCAGCTTAGAGGACAATGAGCAGTTCTTC	CASSLEDNEQFF
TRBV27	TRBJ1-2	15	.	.	TGTGCCAGCAATTCGCGGTACGGCGCATCACATGGCTACACCTTC	CASNSRYGASHGYTF
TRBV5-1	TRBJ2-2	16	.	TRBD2	TGCGCCAGCAGCTTGGGACTAGCGGGAGAAACCGGGGAGCTGTTTTTT	CASSLGLAGETGELFF
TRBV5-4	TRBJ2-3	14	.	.	TGTGCCAGCAGCGACACTCCTGGCACAGATACGCAGTATTTT	CASSDTPGTDTQYF
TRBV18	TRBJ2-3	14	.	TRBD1	TGTGCCAGCCGGCAGGGGGCAGGTACAGATACGCAGTATTTT	CASRQGAGTDTQYF
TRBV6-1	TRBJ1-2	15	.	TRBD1	TGTGCCAGCAGTGAGGGGACAGGGGACAGCTATGGCTACACCTTC	CASSEGTGDSYGYTF
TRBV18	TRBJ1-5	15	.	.	TGTGCCAGCTCACCAACGGGGGGAGGCAATCAGCCCCAGCATTTT	CASSPTGGGNQPQHF
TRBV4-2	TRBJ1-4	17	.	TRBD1	TGTGCCAGCAGCCAGCTGACAGGGGGAGCGACTAATGAAAAACTGTTTTTT	CASSQLTGGATNEKLFF
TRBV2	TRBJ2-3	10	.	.	TGTGCCTCCAGGACAGATACGCAGTATTTT	CASRTDTQYF
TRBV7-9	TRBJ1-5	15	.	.	TGTGCCAGCAGCTCCGAACGGACAGGCAATCAGCCCCAGCATTTT	CASSSERTGNQPQHF
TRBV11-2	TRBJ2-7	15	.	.	TGTGCCAGCAGCTTAGGGAAATCTCCAGGCCACGAGCAGTACTTC	CASSLGKSPGHEQYF
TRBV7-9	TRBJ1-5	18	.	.	TGTGCCAGCAGCTTAGAACTCGGTGTCCCATATAGCAATCAGCCCCAGCATTTT	CASSLELGVPYSNQPQHF
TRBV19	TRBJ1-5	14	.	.	TGTGCCAGTAGTACAACAGGATTATATCAGCCCCAGCATTTT	CASSTTGLYQPQHF
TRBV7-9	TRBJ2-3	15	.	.	TGTGCCAGCAGCTTAGCCCGGGGGTTCACAGATACGCAGTATTTT	CASSLARGFTDTQYF
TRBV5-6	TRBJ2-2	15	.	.	TGTGCCAGCAGCTTGGTTACAGGGAACACCGGGGAGCTGTTTTTT	CASSLVTGNTGELFF
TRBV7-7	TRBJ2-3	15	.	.	TGTGCTAGCAGCCATCAACCGACAGGCACAGATACGCAGTATTTT	CASSHQPTGTDTQYF
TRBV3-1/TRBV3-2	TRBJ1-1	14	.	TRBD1	TGTGCCAGCAGCCAGCAGGGGGCTCACACTGAAGCTTTCTTT	CASSQQGAHTEAFF